These 17 T cell receptor beta chains were sequenced from one sample in a study of beta chain features in type 1 diabetes. These receptors' targets are unknown. The sequenced template was cDNA made from the entire isolated RNA. Measured with immunoSEQ multiplex PCR; TCRdb has only the in-frame clones, and not every one. The table shows about 45,000 clones, with roughly 70% occurring only once. Study results and caveats: For Type 1 diabetes patients, all four CD4+ subsets carried TCRB CDR3s that were moderately but significantly shorter.

Material: Tregs from blood. Source of these receptors: a young woman with type 1 diabetes.

The genes are TRBV6-5 and TRBJ2-2; D remains unclear. The CDR3 sequence is 12 residues long. Trimming took off 6 bases at V and 5 bases at J, with 7 bases between the two ends. Germline V gene lookup returns CDR1 MNHEY and CDR2 SVGAGI. CDR3 loop: CASSSQTGELFF. The CDR3, as DNA: TGTGCCAGCAGCTCCCAGACCGGGGAGCTGTTTTTT.

The V and J genes are TRBV5-1 and TRBJ2-7; 8 nucleotides match TRBD1. Germline loops: CDR1 SGHRS, CDR2 YFSETQ. The CDR3 spans 15 residues. The ends lost 4 bases at V and 1 base at J; junction bases unmatched: 7. The CDR3 spells CASSRGTGVSYEQYF. The CDR3 nucleotides read TGCGCCAGCAGCCGGGGGACAGGAGTTTCCTACGAGCAGTACTTC.

This sequence joins TRBV9 and TRBJ2-2; TRBD2 matches 7 bases. CDR1 is SGDLS, CDR2 YYNGEE, per germline. The CDR3 consists of 16 residues. The ends lost 3 bases at V and 1 base at J; junction bases unmatched: 6. Here the CDR3 reads CASSAKAGLNTGELFF. In nucleotides, the CDR3 is TGTGCCAGCAGCGCAAAAGCGGGATTGAACACCGGGGAGCTGTTTTTT.

V and J are TRBV11-2 and TRBJ1-2; a weak D match, TRBD1 (5 bases). Germline V gives CDR1 SGHAT, CDR2 FQNNGV. The germline V and J ends were trimmed by 1 base and 8 bases, with 11 bases remaining between them. The CDR3 loop spans 13 amino acids. CDR3 bases: TGTGCCAGCAGCTTAGTGCAGGGCCGCGGCTACACCTTC. Its protein is CASSLVQGRGYTF.

The chain combines TRBV27 with TRBJ1-2; TRBD1 matches at 7 bases. V lost 6 bases to trimming and J lost 4 bases; unmatched junction nucleotides: 5. Germline V gene lookup returns CDR1 MNHEY and CDR2 SMNVEV (reference sequence). The CDR3 has 13 residues. In DNA form, the CDR3 reads TGTGCCAGCAGGGGGACAGAGCCCTATGGCTACACCTTC. The encoded protein is CASRGTEPYGYTF.

The rearrangement joins TRBV7-2 to TRBJ2-5; 7 nucleotides agree with TRBD1. Germline loops: CDR1 SGHTA, CDR2 FQGNSA. The length of the CDR3 is 15 residues. Unmatched junction bases numbered 9, after V lost 3 bases and J lost 5 bases. CDR3 DNA sequence: TGTGCCAGCAGCTTGGGACAGAACGGGCCGGAGACCCAGTACTTC. Protein sequence: CASSLGQNGPETQYF. The entire variable domain, with the rest obtained from reference TRBV7-2 and TRBJ2-5, is as follows: GAGVSQSPSNKVTEKGKDVELRCDPISGHTALYWYRQSLGQGLEFLIYFQGNSAPDKSGLPSDRFSAERTGGSVSTLTIQRTQQEDSAVYLCASSLGQNGPETQYFGPGTRLLVL.

This clone has only one observation. The chain uses TRBV4-3 and TRBJ1-5, with 9 bases identical to TRBD1. Trimming at V came to 1 base and at J to 6 bases, leaving 4 bases not matched to a gene. Germline values: CDR1 LGHNA, CDR2 YSLEER. This CDR3 is 15 amino acids long. The DNA for the CDR3 is TGCGCCAGCAGCCAAGCTAGGACAGGGGCTCAGCCCCAGCATTTT. This translates into CASSQARTGAQPQHF.

This clone was observed once. The chain combines TRBV11-2 with TRBJ1-5; 7 nucleotides line up with TRBD1. Germline CDR1 reads SGHAT; CDR2 reads FQNNGV. There are 14 residues in the CDR3. Losses at the gene ends were 5 bases for V and 5 bases for J; bases not matched to a gene: 6. The CDR3 DNA follows: TGTGCCAGCAGCCCAGGGGGATGGGATCAGCCCCAGCATTTT. Its protein is CASSPGGWDQPQHF.

The chain is built from TRBV7-9 and TRBJ2-7, with 8 bases matching TRBD2. This CDR3 spans 13 amino acids. Per the germline V gene, CDR1 is SEHNR and CDR2 is FQNEAQ (reference sequence). V trimming: 2 bases; J trimming: 4 bases; junction bases outside the gene matches: 1. In nucleotides, the CDR3 is TGTGCCAGCAGCTTACGGGGGGGGTACGAGCAGTACTTC. Translated, it gives CASSLRGGYEQYF.

V usage is TRBV7-9 and J usage is TRBJ1-1; D unclear. This CDR3 comprises 12 residues. Germline V lookup: CDR1 SEHNR, CDR2 FQNEAQ (reference sequence). V lost 1 base to trimming and J lost 7 bases, with 7 bases between them. The CDR3 here is CASSLVPYEAFF. The CDR3, as DNA: TGTGCCAGCAGCTTAGTCCCGTATGAAGCTTTCTTT. The full variable domain, completed using reference TRBV7-9 and TRBJ1-1, is DTGVSQNPRHKITKRGQNVTFRCDPISEHNRLYWYRQTLGQGPEFLTYFQNEAQLEKSRLLSDRFSAERPKGSFSTLEIQRTEQGDSAMYLCASSLVPYEAFFGQGTRLTVV.

V usage is TRBV13 and J usage is TRBJ1-1, with D possibly TRBD1 on 6 matching bases. Trimming pared 5 bases from V and 1 base from J, leaving 11 bases between. From germline, CDR1 is PRHDT and CDR2 FYEKMQ (reference sequence). The CDR3 totals 14 residues. The CDR3 region is CASSRGRPNTEAFF. The CDR3 region has the DNA TGTGCCAGCAGCAGGGGGAGACCGAACACTGAAGCTTTCTTT. The entire variable domain, with the rest obtained from reference TRBV13 and TRBJ1-1, is as follows: AAGVIQSPRHLIKEKRETATLKCYPIPRHDTVYWYQQGPGQDPQFLISFYEKMQSDKGSIPDRFSAQQFSDYHSELNMSSLELGDSALYFCASSRGRPNTEAFFGQGTRLTVV.

The sample holds one count of this clone. This sequence joins TRBV28 and TRBJ1-2; the D gene is possibly TRBD1 (5 bases). The germline V gene encodes CDR1 MDHEN and CDR2 SYDVKM. Trimming pared 6 bases from V and 5 bases from J, leaving 31 bases between. The CDR3 length is 19 residues. Here the CDR3 DNA reads TGTGCCAGCAGGGGGGGGACTGAGGGTAATCCCGGTATACGGTATGGCTACACCTTC. Its translation is CASRGGTEGNPGIRYGYTF.

The chain couples TRBV7-2 to TRBJ2-7; 12 bases fit TRBD1. The CDR3 sequence is 18 residues long. Germline V lookup: CDR1 SGHTA, CDR2 FQGNSA. The J segment lost 6 bases and the V segment lost 1 base, leaving 13 bases of the junction unmatched. In DNA form, the CDR3 reads TGTGCCAGCAGCTTAGGTGGCGGGACAGGGGGCCGAAGAGGCGAGCAGTACTTC. It encodes CASSLGGGTGGRRGEQYF.

The chain uses TRBV4-1 and TRBJ2-2; D remains unclear. Trimming pared 6 bases from V and 1 base from J, leaving 6 bases between. This CDR3 comprises 13 residues. Germline V gene data show CDR1 as MGHRA and CDR2 as YSYEKL. The CDR3 loop reads CASRRGNTGELFF. CDR3 nucleotides: TGCGCCAGCAGGAGAGGGAACACCGGGGAGCTGTTTTTT.

CDR3 sequence reads: CASSLGGVPYEQYF. The CDR3 DNA reads TGCGCCAGCAGCTTGGGGGGGGTCCCCTACGAGCAGTACTTC. This chain uses TRBV5-1 with TRBJ2-7; D is possibly TRBD2 (6 bases). V shed 0 bases and J shed 2 bases, with 9 bases lying between them. The CDR3 is 14 residues long. In germline, CDR1 is SGHRS, CDR2 YFSETQ.

The chain has TRBV23-1 and TRBJ1-2; D is unresolved. TRBV23-1 is identified as an open reading frame with a role that is uncertain. V was shortened by 7 bases and J by 8 bases, with 17 bases between the two germline ends. CDR3 length: 13 residues. The CDR3 sequence: CASTDTLLRGYTF. The CDR3 DNA reads as TGCGCCAGCACCGACACGCTTTTACGCGGCTACACCTTC.

CDR3: CAISESRTSGSSYEQYF. CDR3 in DNA: TGTGCCATCAGTGAGTCGAGGACTAGCGGGAGCTCCTACGAGCAGTACTTC. This chain links TRBV10-3 with TRBJ2-7; 13 bases fit TRBD2. The germline V gene encodes CDR1 ENHRY and CDR2 SYGVKD. J was trimmed by 0 bases and V by 0 bases; bases with no gene match: 2. The CDR3 covers 17 residues.